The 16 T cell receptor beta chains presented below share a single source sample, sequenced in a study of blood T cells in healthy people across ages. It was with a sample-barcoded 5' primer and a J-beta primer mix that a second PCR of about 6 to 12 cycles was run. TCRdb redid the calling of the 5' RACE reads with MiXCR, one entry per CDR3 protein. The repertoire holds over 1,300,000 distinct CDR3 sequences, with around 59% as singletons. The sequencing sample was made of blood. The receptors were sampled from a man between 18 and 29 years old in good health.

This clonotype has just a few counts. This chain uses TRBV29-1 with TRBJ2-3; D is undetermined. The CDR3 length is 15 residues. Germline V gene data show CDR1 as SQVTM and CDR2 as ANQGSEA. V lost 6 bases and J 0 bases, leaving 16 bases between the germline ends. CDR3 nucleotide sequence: TGCAGCGTCCCTCTCGGCGGCCCTAGCACAGATACGCAGTATTTT. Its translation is CSVPLGGPSTDTQYF.

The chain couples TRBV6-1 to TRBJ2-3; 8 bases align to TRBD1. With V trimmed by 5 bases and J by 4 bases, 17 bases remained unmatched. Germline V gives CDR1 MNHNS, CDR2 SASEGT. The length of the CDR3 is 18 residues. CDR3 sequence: CASSPAGQGYLKSDTQYF. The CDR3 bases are TGTGCCAGCAGTCCAGCCGGACAGGGATACCTTAAGTCAGATACGCAGTATTTT.

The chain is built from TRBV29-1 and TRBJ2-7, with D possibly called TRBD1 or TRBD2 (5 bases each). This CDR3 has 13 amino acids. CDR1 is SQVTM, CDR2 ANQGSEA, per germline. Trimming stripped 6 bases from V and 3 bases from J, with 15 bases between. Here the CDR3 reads CSVTGIQDYEQYF. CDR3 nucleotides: TGCAGCGTGACCGGGATACAGGACTACGAGCAGTACTTC.

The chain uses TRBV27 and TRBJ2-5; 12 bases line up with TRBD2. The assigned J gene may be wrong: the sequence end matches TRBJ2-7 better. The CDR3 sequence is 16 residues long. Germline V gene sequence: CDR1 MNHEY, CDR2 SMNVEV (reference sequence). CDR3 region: CASSSLAGGLGYEQYF. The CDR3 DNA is TGTGCCAGCAGTTCTCTAGCGGGAGGGCTGGGGTACGAGCAGTACTTC.

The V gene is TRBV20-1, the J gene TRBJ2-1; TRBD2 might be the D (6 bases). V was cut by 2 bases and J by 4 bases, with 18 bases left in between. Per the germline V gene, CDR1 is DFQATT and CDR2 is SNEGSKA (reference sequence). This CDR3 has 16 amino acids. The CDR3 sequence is CSARPSGRGLYNEQFF. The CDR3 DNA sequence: TGCAGTGCTAGACCCTCCGGGCGGGGCTTATACAATGAGCAGTTCTTC.

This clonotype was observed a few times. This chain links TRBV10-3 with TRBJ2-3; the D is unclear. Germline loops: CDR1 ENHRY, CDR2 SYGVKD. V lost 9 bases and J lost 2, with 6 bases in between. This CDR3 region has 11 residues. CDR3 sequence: CAIQATDTQYF. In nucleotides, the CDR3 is TGTGCCATTCAGGCCACAGATACGCAGTATTTT.

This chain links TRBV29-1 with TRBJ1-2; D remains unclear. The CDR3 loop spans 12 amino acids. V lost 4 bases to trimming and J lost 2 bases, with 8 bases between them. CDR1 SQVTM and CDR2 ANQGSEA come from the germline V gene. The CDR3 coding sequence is TGCAGCGTTGCACGGCAGAACTATGGCTACACCTTC. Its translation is CSVARQNYGYTF.

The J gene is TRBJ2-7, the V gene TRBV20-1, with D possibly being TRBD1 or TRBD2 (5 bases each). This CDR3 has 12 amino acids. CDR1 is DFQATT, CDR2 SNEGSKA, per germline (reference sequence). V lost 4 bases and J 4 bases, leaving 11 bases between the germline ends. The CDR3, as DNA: TGCAGTGCTACTACGGGGCTGTACGAGCAGTACTTC. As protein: CSATTGLYEQYF.

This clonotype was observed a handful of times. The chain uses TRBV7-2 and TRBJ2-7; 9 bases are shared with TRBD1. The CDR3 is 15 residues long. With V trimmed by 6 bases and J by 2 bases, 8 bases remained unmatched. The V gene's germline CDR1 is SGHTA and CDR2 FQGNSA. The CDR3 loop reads CASSPRDREAYEQYF. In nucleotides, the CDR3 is TGTGCCAGCAGTCCCCGGGACAGGGAAGCCTACGAGCAGTACTTC.

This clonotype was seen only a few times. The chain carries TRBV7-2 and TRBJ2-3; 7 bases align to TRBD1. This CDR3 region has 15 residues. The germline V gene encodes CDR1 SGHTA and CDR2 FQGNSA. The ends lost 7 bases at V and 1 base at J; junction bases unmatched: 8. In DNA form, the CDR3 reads TGTGCCAGCACCCAACAGGGGCTCCGCACAGATACGCAGTATTTT. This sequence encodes CASTQQGLRTDTQYF.

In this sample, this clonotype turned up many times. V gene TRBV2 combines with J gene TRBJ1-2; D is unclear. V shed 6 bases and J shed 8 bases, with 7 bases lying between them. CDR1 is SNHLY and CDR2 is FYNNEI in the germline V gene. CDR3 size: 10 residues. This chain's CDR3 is CASSVGGYTF. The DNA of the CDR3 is TGTGCCAGCAGCGTAGGGGGCTACACCTTC.

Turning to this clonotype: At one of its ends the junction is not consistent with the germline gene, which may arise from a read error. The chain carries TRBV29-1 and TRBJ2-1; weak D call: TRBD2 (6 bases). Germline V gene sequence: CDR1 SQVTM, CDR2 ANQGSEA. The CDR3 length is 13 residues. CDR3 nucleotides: TGCAGCGTTGACCTAGCGCACTACAATGAGCTGTTCTTC. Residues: CSVDLAHYNELFF.

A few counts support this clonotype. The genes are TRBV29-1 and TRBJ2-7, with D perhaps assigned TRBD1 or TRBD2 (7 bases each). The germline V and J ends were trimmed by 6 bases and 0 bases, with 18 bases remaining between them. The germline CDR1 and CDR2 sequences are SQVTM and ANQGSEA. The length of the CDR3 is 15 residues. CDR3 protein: CSVNDREGFSYEQYF. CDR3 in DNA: TGCAGCGTCAATGACAGGGAGGGATTCTCCTACGAGCAGTACTTC.

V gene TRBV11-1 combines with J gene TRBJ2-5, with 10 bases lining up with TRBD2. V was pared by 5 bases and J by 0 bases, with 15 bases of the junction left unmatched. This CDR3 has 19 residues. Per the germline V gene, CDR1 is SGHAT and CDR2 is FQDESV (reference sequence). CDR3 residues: CASSNFGLAVQRHQETQYF. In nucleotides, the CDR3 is TGTGCCAGCAGCAACTTCGGACTAGCGGTCCAGCGACACCAAGAGACCCAGTACTTC.

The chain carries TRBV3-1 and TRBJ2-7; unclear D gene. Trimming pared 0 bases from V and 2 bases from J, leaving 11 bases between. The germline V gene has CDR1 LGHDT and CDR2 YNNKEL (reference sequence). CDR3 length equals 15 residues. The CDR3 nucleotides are TGTGCCAGCAGCCAAGATCCCGTGACCCCCTACGAGCAGTACTTC. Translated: CASSQDPVTPYEQYF.

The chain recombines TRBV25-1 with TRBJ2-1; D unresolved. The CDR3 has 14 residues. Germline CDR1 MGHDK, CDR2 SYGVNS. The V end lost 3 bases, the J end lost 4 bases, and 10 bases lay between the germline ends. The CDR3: CASSDPVTYNEQFF. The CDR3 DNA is TGTGCCAGCAGTGACCCAGTCACATACAATGAGCAGTTCTTC.